This T cell receptor beta chain emerged from a study of regulatory T cells in long-lasting Graves disease. This clonotype was seen a handful of times. This may arise from a read error, as a much more abundant clone is one base away. The conserved final phenylalanine or tryptophan is absent from the CDR3, which likely points to a read error. CDR3 regions were amplified by Arm-PCR using iRepertoire HTBI primers to build TCR beta libraries. Each CDR3 protein is one row after TCRdb ran MiXCR on the multiplex PCR reads. The profile shows under 400,000 distinct CDR3 sequences, 15% to 20% of them singletons. The time point here: newly diagnosed GD, antithyroid drugs for less than 3 months. Scientists built the TCR library using RNA that was extracted from PBMCs. Germline loops: CDR1 SNHLY, CDR2 FYNNEI. Trimming took 6 bases from V and 6 from J, leaving 20 bases between them. The CDR3 runs 15 residues. The sample was also reused in another study, on T cells in Graves' hyperthyroidism and ophthalmopathy. According to that study: Initially, a first-round RT-PCR of the TCR CDR3 employed the HTBI primer set. In simple terms, a model built on 13 V-J features told ophthalmopathy apart from stable hyperthyroidism.

Sequencing used peripheral blood mononuclear cells (PBMCs), obtained at new diagnosis, from a patient treated with antithyroid drugs. The receptor was isolated from a man aged 40-50 years with Graves disease. J is TRBJ1-2 and V is TRBV2; D possibly corresponds to TRBD1 (6 bases). CDR3 sequence reads: CASRRDRTGGDGYTL. The CDR3, as DNA: TGTGCCAGCAGGAGGGACCGAACGGGGGGCGATGGCTACACCCTC.